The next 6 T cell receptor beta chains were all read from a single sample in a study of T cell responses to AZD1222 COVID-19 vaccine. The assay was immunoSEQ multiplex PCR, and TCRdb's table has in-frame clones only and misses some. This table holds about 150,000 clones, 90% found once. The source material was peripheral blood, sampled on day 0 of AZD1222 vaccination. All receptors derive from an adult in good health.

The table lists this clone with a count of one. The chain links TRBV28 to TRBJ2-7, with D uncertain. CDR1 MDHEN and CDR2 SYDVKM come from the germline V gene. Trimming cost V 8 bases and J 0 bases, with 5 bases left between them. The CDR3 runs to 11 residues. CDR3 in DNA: TGTGCCAGCCACAGCTCCTACGAGCAGTACTTC. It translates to CASHSSYEQYF.

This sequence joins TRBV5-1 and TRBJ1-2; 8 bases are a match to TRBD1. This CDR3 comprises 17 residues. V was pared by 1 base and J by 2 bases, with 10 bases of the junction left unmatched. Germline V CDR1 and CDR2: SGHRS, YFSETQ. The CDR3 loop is CASSLHTTTGVNYGYTF. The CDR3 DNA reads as TGCGCCAGCAGCTTGCACACTACGACAGGGGTCAACTATGGCTACACCTTC.

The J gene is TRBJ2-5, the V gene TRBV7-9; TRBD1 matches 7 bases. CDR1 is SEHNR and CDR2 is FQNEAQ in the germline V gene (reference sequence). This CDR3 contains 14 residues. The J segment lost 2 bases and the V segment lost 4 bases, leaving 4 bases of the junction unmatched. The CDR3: CASSWGQLQETQYF. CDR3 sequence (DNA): TGTGCCAGCAGCTGGGGACAGTTACAAGAGACCCAGTACTTC.

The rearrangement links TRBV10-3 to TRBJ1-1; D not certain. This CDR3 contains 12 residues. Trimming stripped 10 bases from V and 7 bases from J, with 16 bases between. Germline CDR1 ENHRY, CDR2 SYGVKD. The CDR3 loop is CATSPPENEAFF. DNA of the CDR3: TGTGCCACCTCCCCCCCGGAGAATGAAGCTTTCTTT.

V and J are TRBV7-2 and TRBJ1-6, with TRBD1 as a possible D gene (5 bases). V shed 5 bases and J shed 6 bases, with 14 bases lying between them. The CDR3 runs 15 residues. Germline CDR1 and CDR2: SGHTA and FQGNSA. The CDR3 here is CASSLQGSFNSPLHF. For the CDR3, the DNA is TGTGCCAGCAGCCTCCAGGGATCGTTTAATTCACCCCTCCACTTT.

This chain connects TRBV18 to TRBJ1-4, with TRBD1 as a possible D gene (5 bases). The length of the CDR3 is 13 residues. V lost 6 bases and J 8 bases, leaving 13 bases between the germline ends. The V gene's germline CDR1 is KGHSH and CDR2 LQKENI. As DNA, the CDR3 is TGTGCCAGCTCGAGGGAGGAGGGGGAAAAACTGTTTTTT. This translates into CASSREEGEKLFF.